This entry lists 7 T cell receptor beta chains sequenced from one sample in a study of cytomegalovirus exposure and HLA in healthy donors. Primers: 60 Vbeta forward and 13 Jbeta reverse. The assay was immunoSEQ multiplex PCR, and TCRdb's table has in-frame clones only and misses some. The sample consists of more than 80,000 clones, more than 75% of them appearing once. Sequenced input: PBMCs. All receptors derive from a woman aged 45-65 years in good health and CMV-seropositive.

The chain couples TRBV14 to TRBJ2-7; no clear D. Looked up from germline, CDR1 is SGHDN and CDR2 is FVKESK. V gave up 1 base and J gave up 4 bases, with 8 bases separating them. There are 13 residues in the CDR3. CDR3 in DNA: TGTGCCAGCAGCCAAGTAGATCTATACGAGCAGTACTTC. It specifies CASSQVDLYEQYF.

The chain couples TRBV6-6 to TRBJ2-1; D is uncertain. The CDR3 spans 14 residues. Germline V gives CDR1 MNHNY, CDR2 SVGAGI (reference sequence). V lost 7 bases to trimming and J lost 0 bases, with 10 bases between them. In DNA form, the CDR3 reads TGTGCCAGCAACGCAGGTAGCTCCTACAATGAGCAGTTCTTC. Its translation: CASNAGSSYNEQFF.

This sequence joins TRBV6-6 and TRBJ1-5; 7 nucleotides align to TRBD1. In germline, CDR1 is MNHNY, CDR2 SVGAGI (reference sequence). CDR3 length: 15 amino acids. With 8 bases clipped from V and 2 bases from J, the junction kept 9 bases outside the gene matches. Here the CDR3 reads CASADPGTGNQPQHF. The CDR3 DNA reads TGTGCCAGCGCTGACCCCGGGACAGGCAATCAGCCCCAGCATTTT.

The chain is built from TRBV7-2 and TRBJ2-2, with 9 bases matching TRBD2. CDR1 is SGHTA and CDR2 is FQGNSA in the germline V gene. J lost 11 bases, V lost 5 bases, and 15 bases had no gene match. CDR3 length: 16 amino acids. The CDR3 coding sequence is TGTGCCAGCAGCCCCCGGACTAGCGCCCTTCGTGTCGAGCTGTTTTTT. This codes for CASSPRTSALRVELFF.

The sample holds a few counts of this clone. The chain recombines TRBV6-1 with TRBJ1-1; 9 nucleotides agree with TRBD1. From germline, CDR1 is MNHNS and CDR2 SASEGT. The V segment lost 5 bases and the J segment 6 bases; nucleotides outside the gene matches: 4. This CDR3 contains 13 residues. In DNA form, the CDR3 reads TGTGCCAGCAGTTTCACAGGGGGCCCTGAAGCTTTCTTT. Translation: CASSFTGGPEAFF.

V gene TRBV29-1 combines with J gene TRBJ1-1; 9 bases match TRBD1. Germline values: CDR1 SQVTM, CDR2 ANQGSEA. Unmatched junction bases numbered 4, after V lost 4 bases and J lost 7 bases. The CDR3 runs 12 residues. The CDR3 nucleotides are TGCAGCGTTGGGGACAGGGATCTTGAAGCTTTCTTT. Its protein product is CSVGDRDLEAFF.

The gene calls are TRBV7-3 and TRBJ1-5, with D possibly matching TRBD1 (6 bases). The ends were cut back, 0 bases at V and 11 bases at J, with 11 bases in the middle. The germline V gene encodes CDR1 SGHTA and CDR2 FQGTGA. The length of the CDR3 is 13 residues. This chain's CDR3 is CASSLTGGTAQHF. The CDR3 nucleotides read TGTGCCAGCAGCTTAACAGGGGGTACGGCCCAGCATTTT. The full variable domain, its missing parts supplied by reference TRBV7-3 and TRBJ1-5, is GAGVSQTPSNKVTEKGKYVELRCDPISGHTALYWYRQSLGQGPEFLIYFQGTGAADDSGLPNDRFFAVRPEGSVSTLKIQRTERGDSAVYLCASSLTGGTAQHFGDGTRLSIL.